In its sample, the clone carrying this TCR beta chain was seen a few times. The data stem from a study of OX40 agonist ivuxolimab in advanced cancers. Turning to the study itself: The eligibility criteria allowed prior anti-PD-1, anti-PD-L1 or anti-CTLA-4 therapy, and 40% had some.

Measured with immunoSEQ multiplex PCR; TCRdb has only the in-frame clones, and not every one. The table shows tens of thousands of clones, with about 93% occurring only once. Germline CDR1 SGDLS, CDR2 YYNGEE. CDR3 size: 15 residues. V lost 4 bases and J lost 5, with 16 bases in between. The chain has TRBV9 and TRBJ1-5; D might be TRBD1 (5 bases). This sample comprised CD4+ or CD8+ T cells sorted from blood, obtained in a trial of the OX40 agonist ivuxolimab. This sequence originates from an adult with an advanced solid tumor such as melanoma, head and neck, liver or kidney cancer. CDR3 DNA: TGTGCCAGCAGCTTAGGGTGGGGGAGAGATCAGCCCCAGCATTTT. Translating it yields CASSLGWGRDQPQHF.